Following are 6 T cell receptor beta chains from one sample sequenced in a study of T cell responses to AZD1222 COVID-19 vaccine. Sequencing was performed with immunoSEQ multiplex PCR; in TCRdb, only in-frame clones are kept and a portion is missing. Of fewer than 85,000 clones detected, around 90% appear once; the ten largest clones hold approximately 4.2%. The sequencing here drew on peripheral blood, taken on day 0 of AZD1222 vaccination. The receptors stem from an adult in good health.

This chain links TRBV2 with TRBJ2-7, with TRBD1 matching over 8 bases. This CDR3 has 15 residues. Germline loops: CDR1 SNHLY, CDR2 FYNNEI. The V gene end was trimmed by 6 bases and the J gene end by 0 bases; junction bases not matched to a gene: 7. DNA of the CDR3: TGTGCCAGCAGAAGAGACAGGGGTAGCTCCTACGAGCAGTACTTC. It translates to CASRRDRGSSYEQYF.

The chain is built from TRBV7-8 and TRBJ2-7; 7 bases match TRBD1. CDR3 length: 14 amino acids. Germline CDR1 reads SGHVS; CDR2 reads FQNEAQ. The trim removed 6 bases at V and 2 bases at J, leaving 7 bases unmatched. The CDR3 nucleotides read TGTGCCAGCAGGAGGCAGACAGGGCCCTACGAGCAGTACTTC. It encodes CASRRQTGPYEQYF.

This chain connects TRBV6-2 or TRBV6-3 to TRBJ2-3; D uncertain. CDR1 and CDR2 (germline): MNHEY, SVGEGT. This CDR3 has 14 amino acids. The V gene lost 0 bases and the J gene lost 3 bases, with 7 bases spanning the gap. The CDR3 region is CASSYSFATDTQYF. CDR3 nucleotides: TGTGCCAGCAGTTACTCGTTCGCTACAGATACGCAGTATTTT.

By proportion, this clone is medium-sized (0.01 to 0.1%). V and J are TRBV2 and TRBJ1-2; TRBD1 agrees at 7 bases. In germline, CDR1 is SNHLY, CDR2 FYNNEI. This CDR3 spans 13 amino acids. Losses at the gene ends were 11 bases for V and 7 bases for J; bases not matched to a gene: 13. DNA for the CDR3: TGTGCCGGAAATCTACAGGGGCTGCTTGGCTACACCTTC. This sequence encodes CAGNLQGLLGYTF.

The rearrangement links TRBV6-1 to TRBJ1-6, with unresolved D. Trimming left V 0 bases short and J 11 bases short, with 8 bases between. The CDR3 spans 13 residues. CDR1 is MNHNS and CDR2 is SASEGT in the germline V gene. CDR3 loop: CASSEAERAPLHF. CDR3 DNA sequence: TGTGCCAGCAGTGAAGCGGAGAGGGCACCCCTCCACTTT.

V is TRBV7-9 and J is TRBJ1-3; D gene unclear. Trimming cost V 5 bases and J 4 bases, with 15 bases left between them. Germline V lookup: CDR1 SEHNR, CDR2 FQNEAQ (reference sequence). This CDR3 has 15 residues. The CDR3: CASSDGRGSGNTIYF. CDR3 nucleotides: TGTGCCAGCAGCGACGGTCGGGGATCCGGAAACACCATATATTTT.